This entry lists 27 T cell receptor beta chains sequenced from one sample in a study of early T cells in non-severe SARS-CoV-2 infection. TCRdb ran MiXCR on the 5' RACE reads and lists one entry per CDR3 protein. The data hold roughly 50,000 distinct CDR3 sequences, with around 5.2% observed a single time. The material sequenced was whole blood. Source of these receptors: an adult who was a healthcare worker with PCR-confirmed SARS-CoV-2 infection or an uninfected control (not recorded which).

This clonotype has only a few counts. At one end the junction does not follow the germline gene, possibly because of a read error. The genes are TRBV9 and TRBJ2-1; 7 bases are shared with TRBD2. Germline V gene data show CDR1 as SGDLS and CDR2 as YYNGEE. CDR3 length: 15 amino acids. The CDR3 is CASSVTRAGPFSQIF. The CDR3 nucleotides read TGTGCCAGCAGCGTAACTCGAGCGGGGCCTTTCTCCCAGATCTTC.

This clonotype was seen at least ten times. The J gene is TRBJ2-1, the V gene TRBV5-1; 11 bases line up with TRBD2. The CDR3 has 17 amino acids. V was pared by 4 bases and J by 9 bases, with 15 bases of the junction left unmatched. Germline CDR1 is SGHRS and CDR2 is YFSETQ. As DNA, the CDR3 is TGCGCCAGCAGCCCACTCCAAGGACTAGCGGGCGAAGGTGAGCAGTTCTTC. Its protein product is CASSPLQGLAGEGEQFF.

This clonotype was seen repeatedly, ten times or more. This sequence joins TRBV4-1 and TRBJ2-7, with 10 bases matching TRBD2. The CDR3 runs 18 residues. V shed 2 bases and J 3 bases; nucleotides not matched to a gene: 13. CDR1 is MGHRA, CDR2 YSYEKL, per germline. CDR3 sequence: CASSQRGLSGGPLYEQYF. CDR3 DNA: TGCGCCAGCAGCCAAAGGGGCCTTAGCGGGGGGCCCCTCTACGAGCAGTACTTC.

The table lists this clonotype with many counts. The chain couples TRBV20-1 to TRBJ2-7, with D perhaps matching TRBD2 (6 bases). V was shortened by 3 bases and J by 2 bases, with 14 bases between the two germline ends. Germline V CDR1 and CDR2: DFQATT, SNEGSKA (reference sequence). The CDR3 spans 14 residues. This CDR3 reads CSARPAGPTYEQYF. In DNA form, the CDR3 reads TGCAGTGCTAGGCCGGCGGGACCTACCTACGAGCAGTACTTC.

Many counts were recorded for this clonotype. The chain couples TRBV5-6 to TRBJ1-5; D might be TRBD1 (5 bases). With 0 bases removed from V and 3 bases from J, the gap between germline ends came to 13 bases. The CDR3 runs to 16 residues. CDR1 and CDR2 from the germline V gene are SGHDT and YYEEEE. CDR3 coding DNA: TGTGCCAGCAGCTTGGGATTAGGAGGGGACAATCAGCCCCAGCATTTT. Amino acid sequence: CASSLGLGGDNQPQHF.

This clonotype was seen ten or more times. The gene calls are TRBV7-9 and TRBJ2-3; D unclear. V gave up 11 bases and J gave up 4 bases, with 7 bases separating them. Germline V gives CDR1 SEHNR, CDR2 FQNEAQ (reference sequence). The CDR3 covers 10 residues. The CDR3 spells CAPRPDTQYF. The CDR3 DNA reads TGTGCCCCCAGGCCAGATACGCAGTATTTT.

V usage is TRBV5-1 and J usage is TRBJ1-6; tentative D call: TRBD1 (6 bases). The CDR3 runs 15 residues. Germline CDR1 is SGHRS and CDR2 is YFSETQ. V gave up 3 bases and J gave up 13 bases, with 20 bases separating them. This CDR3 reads CASSSGAGPESPLHF. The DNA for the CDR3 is TGCGCCAGCAGCTCGGGGGCGGGACCGGAGTCTCCCCTCCACTTT.

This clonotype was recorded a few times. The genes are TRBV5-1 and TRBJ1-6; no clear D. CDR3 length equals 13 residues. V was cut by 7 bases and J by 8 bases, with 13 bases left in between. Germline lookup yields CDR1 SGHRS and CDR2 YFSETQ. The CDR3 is CASSAGRDSPLHF. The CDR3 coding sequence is TGCGCCAGCTCGGCCGGACGAGATTCACCCCTCCACTTT.

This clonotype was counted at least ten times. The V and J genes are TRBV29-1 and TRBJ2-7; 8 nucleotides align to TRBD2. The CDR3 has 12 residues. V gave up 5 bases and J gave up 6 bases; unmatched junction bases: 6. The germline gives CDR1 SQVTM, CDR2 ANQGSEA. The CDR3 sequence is CSVREGRFEQYF. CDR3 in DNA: TGCAGCGTTCGGGAGGGCCGGTTCGAGCAGTACTTC.

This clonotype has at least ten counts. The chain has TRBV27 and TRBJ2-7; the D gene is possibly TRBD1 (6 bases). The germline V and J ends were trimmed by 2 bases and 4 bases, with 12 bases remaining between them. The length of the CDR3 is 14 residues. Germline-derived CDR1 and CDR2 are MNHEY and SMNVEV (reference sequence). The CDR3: CASSLMDSPYEQYF. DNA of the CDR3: TGTGCCAGCAGTTTAATGGACAGCCCTTACGAGCAGTACTTC.

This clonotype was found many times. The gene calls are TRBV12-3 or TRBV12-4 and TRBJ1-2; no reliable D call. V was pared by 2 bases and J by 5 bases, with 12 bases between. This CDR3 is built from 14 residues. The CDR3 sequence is CASSLQGLKYGYTF. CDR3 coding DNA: TGTGCCAGCAGTTTACAAGGGTTAAAGTATGGCTACACCTTC.

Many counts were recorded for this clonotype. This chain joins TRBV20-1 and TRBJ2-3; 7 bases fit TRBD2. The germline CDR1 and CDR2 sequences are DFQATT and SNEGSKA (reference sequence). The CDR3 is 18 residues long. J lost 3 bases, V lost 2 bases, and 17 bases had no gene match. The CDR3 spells CSARPLLAREELTDTQYF. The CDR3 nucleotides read TGCAGTGCTAGACCTTTACTGGCACGGGAGGAATTAACAGATACGCAGTATTTT.

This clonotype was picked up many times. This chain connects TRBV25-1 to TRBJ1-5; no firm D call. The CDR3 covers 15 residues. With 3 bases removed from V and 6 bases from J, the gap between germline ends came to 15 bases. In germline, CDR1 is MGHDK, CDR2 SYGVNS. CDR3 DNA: TGTGCCAGCAGTGACTCCGCCGGAGGAGGTCAGCCCCAGCATTTT. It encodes CASSDSAGGGQPQHF.

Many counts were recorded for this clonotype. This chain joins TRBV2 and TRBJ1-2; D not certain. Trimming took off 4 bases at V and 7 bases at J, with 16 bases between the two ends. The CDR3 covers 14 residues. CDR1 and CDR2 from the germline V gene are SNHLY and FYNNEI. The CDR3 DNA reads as TGTGCCAGCAGTGTACGGTCTACTCGCGCTGGCTACACCTTC. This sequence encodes CASSVRSTRAGYTF.

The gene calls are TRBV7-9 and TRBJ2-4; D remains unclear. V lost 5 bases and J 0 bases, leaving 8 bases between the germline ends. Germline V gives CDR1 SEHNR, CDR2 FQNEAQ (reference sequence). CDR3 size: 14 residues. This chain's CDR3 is CASSPVLAKNIQYF. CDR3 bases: TGTGCCAGCAGCCCGGTTTTAGCCAAAAACATTCAGTACTTC.

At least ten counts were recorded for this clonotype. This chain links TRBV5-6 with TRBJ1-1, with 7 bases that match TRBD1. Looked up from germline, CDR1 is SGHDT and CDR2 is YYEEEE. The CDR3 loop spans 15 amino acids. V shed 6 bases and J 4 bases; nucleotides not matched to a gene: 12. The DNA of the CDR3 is TGTGCCAGCATATATTGGACAGGCGGCGGCACTGAAGCTTTCTTT. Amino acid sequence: CASIYWTGGGTEAFF.

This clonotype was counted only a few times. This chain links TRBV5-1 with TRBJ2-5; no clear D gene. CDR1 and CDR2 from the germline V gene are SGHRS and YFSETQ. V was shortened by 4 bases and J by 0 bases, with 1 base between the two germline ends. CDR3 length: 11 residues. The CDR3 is CASSDQETQYF. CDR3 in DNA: TGCGCCAGCAGCGACCAAGAGACCCAGTACTTC.

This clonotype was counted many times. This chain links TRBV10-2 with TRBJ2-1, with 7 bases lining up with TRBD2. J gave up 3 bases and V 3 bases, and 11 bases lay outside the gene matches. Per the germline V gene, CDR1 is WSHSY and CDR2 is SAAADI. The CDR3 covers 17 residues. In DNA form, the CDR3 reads TGCGCCAGCAGTGATGGAGGGCTAGCGGAGTACTACAATGAGCAGTTCTTC. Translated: CASSDGGLAEYYNEQFF.

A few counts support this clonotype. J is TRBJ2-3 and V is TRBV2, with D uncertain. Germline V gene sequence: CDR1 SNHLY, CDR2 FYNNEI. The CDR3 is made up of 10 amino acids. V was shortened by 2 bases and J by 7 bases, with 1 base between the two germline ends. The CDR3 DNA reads TGTGCCAGCAGTGAATATACGCAGTATTTT. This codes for CASSEYTQYF.

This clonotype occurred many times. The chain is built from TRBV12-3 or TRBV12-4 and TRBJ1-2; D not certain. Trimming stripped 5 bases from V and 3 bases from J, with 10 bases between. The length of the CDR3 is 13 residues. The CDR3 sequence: CASSGSGDYGYTF. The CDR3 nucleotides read TGTGCCAGCAGTGGATCAGGAGACTATGGCTACACCTTC.

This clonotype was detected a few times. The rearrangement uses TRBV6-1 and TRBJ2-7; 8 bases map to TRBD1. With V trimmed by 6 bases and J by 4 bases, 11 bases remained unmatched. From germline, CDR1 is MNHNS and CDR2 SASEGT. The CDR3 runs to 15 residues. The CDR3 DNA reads TGTGCCAGCAGCGTTAGCGGACAGGGAGGATACGAGCAGTACTTC. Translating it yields CASSVSGQGGYEQYF.

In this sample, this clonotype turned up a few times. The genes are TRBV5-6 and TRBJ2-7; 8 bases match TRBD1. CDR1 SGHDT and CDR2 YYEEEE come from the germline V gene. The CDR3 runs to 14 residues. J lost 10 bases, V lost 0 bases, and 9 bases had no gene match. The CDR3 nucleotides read TGTGCCAGCAGCTTGGTACAGGGGGGTACGGCCCAGTACTTC. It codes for CASSLVQGGTAQYF.

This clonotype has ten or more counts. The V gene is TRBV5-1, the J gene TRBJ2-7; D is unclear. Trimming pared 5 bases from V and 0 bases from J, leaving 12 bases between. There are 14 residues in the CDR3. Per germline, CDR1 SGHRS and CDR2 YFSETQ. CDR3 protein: CASSKGAGSYEQYF. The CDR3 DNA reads TGCGCCAGCAGTAAGGGTGCCGGCTCCTACGAGCAGTACTTC.

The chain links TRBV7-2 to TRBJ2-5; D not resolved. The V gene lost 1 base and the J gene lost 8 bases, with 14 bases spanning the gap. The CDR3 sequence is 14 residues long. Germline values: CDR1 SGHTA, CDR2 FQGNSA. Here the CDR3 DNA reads TGTGCCAGCAGCTTAGAGGACGTAGCCAAAACCCAGTACTTC. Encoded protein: CASSLEDVAKTQYF.

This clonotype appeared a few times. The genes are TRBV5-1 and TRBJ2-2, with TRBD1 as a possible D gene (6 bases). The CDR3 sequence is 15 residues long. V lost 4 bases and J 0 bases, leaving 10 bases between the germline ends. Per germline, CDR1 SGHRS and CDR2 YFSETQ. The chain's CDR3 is CASSRDTANTGELFF. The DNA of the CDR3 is TGCGCCAGCAGCAGGGACACAGCGAACACCGGGGAGCTGTTTTTT.

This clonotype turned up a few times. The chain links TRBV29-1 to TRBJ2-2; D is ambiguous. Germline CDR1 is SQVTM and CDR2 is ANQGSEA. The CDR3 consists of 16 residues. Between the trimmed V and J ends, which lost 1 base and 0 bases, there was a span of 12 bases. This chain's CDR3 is CSVEAPSGSNTGELFF. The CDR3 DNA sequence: TGCAGCGTTGAAGCTCCTAGTGGATCGAACACCGGGGAGCTGTTTTTT.

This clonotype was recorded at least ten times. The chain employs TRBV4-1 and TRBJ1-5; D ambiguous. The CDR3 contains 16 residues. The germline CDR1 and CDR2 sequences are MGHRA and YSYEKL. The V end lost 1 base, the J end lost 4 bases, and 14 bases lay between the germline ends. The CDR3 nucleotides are TGCGCCAGCAGCCAAGCGTATCGGGTTAGTAATCAGCCCCAGCATTTT. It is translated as CASSQAYRVSNQPQHF.